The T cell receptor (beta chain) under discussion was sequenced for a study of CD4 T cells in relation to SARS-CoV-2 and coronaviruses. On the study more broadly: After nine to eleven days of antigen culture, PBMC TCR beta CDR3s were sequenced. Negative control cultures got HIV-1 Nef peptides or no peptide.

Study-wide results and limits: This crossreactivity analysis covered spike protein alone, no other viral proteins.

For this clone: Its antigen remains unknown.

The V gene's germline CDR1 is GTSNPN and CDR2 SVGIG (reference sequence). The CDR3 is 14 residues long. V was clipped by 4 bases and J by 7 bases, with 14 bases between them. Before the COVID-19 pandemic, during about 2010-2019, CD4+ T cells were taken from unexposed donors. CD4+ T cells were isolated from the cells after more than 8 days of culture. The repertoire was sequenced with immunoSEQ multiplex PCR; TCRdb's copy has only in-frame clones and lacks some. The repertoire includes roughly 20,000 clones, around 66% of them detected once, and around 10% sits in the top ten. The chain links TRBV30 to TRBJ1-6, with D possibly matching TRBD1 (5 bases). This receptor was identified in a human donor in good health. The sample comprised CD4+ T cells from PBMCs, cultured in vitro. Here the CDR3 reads CAWTRDQLNSPLHF. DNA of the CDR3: TGTGCCTGGACCCGGGACCAATTAAATTCACCCCTCCACTTT. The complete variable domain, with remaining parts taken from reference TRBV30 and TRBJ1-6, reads SQTIHQWPATLVQPVGSPLSLECTVEGTSNPNLYWYRQAAGRGLQLLFYSVGIGQISSEVPQNLSASRPQDRQFILSSKKLLLSDSGFYLCAWTRDQLNSPLHFGNGTRLTVT.